The 11 T cell receptor beta chains below come from one sample, sequenced in a study of blood T cells in healthy people across ages. A sample-barcoded 5' primer and a J-beta primer mix were used in a second PCR of roughly 7 to 12 cycles. Via MiXCR, TCRdb re-called the 5' RACE reads, giving one row per CDR3 protein. The table includes 550,000 to 750,000 distinct CDR3 sequences, under 25% detected once. Sequencing was carried out using blood. These receptors came from a man in his sixties or seventies in good health.

This clonotype showed up just a few times. The chain links TRBV7-6 to TRBJ2-6; possibly TRBD2 for D (6 bases). The germline CDR1 and CDR2 sequences are SGHVS and FNYEAQ. Deletions cut 3 bases from V and 1 base from J, with 16 bases between. This CDR3 has 18 residues. Here the CDR3 reads CASSFSPSDLSGANVLTF. The CDR3 DNA reads as TGTGCCAGCAGCTTCTCGCCTAGCGACCTGTCTGGGGCCAACGTCCTGACTTTC.

This clonotype was counted once. The V call is TRBV20-1, the J call TRBJ1-5; a weak D match, TRBD1 (5 bases). CDR3 length: 13 amino acids. V was shortened by 5 bases and J by 3 bases, with 11 bases between the two germline ends. The germline gives CDR1 DFQATT, CDR2 SNEGSKA (reference sequence). Written as DNA, the CDR3 is TGCAGTGCTGCATCGACAGTCAATCAGCCCCAGCATTTT. Protein: CSAASTVNQPQHF.

This clonotype was recorded a few times. This may be a read error: a much more frequent sequence differs by one nucleotide. The chain couples TRBV4-1 to TRBJ2-1, with D maybe TRBD2 (6 bases). Germline CDR1 and CDR2: MGHRA and YSYEKL. The CDR3 sequence is 15 residues long. Deletions cut 4 bases from V and 2 bases from J, with 12 bases between. The CDR3 DNA reads TGCGCCAGCAGCCCATATCCGGGGGCCTACAATGAGCAGTTCTTC. Translating it yields CASSPYPGAYNEQFF.

This clonotype was found a few times. This chain joins TRBV27 and TRBJ1-5; D unresolved. The CDR3 loop spans 14 amino acids. Germline loops: CDR1 MNHEY, CDR2 SMNVEV (reference sequence). Trimming removed 2 bases from V and 1 base from J, with 6 bases in between. CDR3 residues: CASSLAWSNQPQHF. CDR3 nucleotide sequence: TGTGCCAGCAGTTTAGCGTGGAGCAATCAGCCCCAGCATTTT.

The chain is built from TRBV19 and TRBJ2-3; tentatively, D is TRBD2 (6 bases). With 5 bases removed from V and 2 bases from J, the gap between germline ends came to 17 bases. The CDR3 totals 16 residues. In germline, CDR1 is LNHDA, CDR2 SQIVND (reference sequence). The CDR3 DNA sequence: TGTGCCAGTAGTGCCTGGGAAGCGGGCTCCACAGATACGCAGTATTTT. Amino acid sequence: CASSAWEAGSTDTQYF. The entire variable domain, with the rest obtained from reference TRBV19 and TRBJ2-3, is as follows: DGGITQSPKYLFRKEGQNVTLSCEQNLNHDAMYWYRQDPGQGLRLIYYSQIVNDFQKGDIAEGYSVSREKKESFPLTVTSAQKNPTAFYLCASSAWEAGSTDTQYFGPGTRLTVL.

This rearrangement joins TRBV15 to TRBJ2-3; possible D gene TRBD2, 6 bases. The CDR3 runs to 16 residues. The V gene lost 4 bases and the J gene lost 2 bases, with 16 bases spanning the gap. Germline loops: CDR1 LNHNV, CDR2 YYDKDF (reference sequence). CDR3 loop: CATSKGLASTTDTQYF. The CDR3 bases are TGTGCCACCAGCAAGGGGCTAGCGTCGACCACAGATACGCAGTATTTT.

The gene calls are TRBV6-1 and TRBJ1-4; maybe TRBD1 (5 bases). The CDR3 has 17 residues. The V end was cut by 0 bases, the J end by 5 bases, with 16 bases between. Looked up from germline, CDR1 is MNHNS and CDR2 is SASEGT. CDR3 in DNA: TGTGCCAGCAGTGAAGCTAACCTACCTGGGGCCAATGAAAAACTGTTTTTT. Encoded protein: CASSEANLPGANEKLFF.

The J gene is TRBJ2-3, the V gene TRBV5-1; D perhaps matches TRBD1 (6 bases). The CDR3 runs to 14 residues. Between the trimmed V and J ends, which lost 7 bases and 0 bases, there was a span of 12 bases. Germline lookup yields CDR1 SGHRS and CDR2 YFSETQ. The CDR3 spells CASSNRASTDTQYF. DNA for the CDR3: TGCGCCAGCTCCAACAGGGCTAGCACAGATACGCAGTATTTT.

This chain links TRBV24-1 with TRBJ1-2; D gene ambiguous. The CDR3 has 15 amino acids. CDR1 is KGHDR, CDR2 SFDVKD, per germline. Trimming stripped 4 bases from V and 4 bases from J, with 15 bases between. DNA for the CDR3: TGTGCCACCAGTGACCGCGATTCCCCCCTCTATGGCTACACCTTC. Translated, it gives CATSDRDSPLYGYTF.

This clonotype came up a few times. The chain carries TRBV28 and TRBJ2-1; the match to TRBD2 covers 12 bases. Trimming at V came to 2 bases and at J to 5 bases, leaving 7 bases not matched to a gene. The CDR3 has 17 residues. Germline lookup yields CDR1 MDHEN and CDR2 SYDVKM. The CDR3 sequence is CASSLLLAGGPHNEQFF. Here the CDR3 DNA reads TGTGCCAGCAGTTTACTTCTAGCGGGAGGGCCTCACAATGAGCAGTTCTTC.

V gene TRBV7-9 combines with J gene TRBJ2-5, with a tentative D call TRBD1 (5 bases). The V gene lost 3 bases and the J gene lost 2 bases, with 13 bases spanning the gap. Germline V gene data show CDR1 as SEHNR and CDR2 as FQNEAQ (reference sequence). The CDR3 totals 15 residues. CDR3 nucleotide sequence: TGTGCCAGCAGCTTCGGACACCCTGGGCAAGAGACCCAGTACTTC. Its translation: CASSFGHPGQETQYF.